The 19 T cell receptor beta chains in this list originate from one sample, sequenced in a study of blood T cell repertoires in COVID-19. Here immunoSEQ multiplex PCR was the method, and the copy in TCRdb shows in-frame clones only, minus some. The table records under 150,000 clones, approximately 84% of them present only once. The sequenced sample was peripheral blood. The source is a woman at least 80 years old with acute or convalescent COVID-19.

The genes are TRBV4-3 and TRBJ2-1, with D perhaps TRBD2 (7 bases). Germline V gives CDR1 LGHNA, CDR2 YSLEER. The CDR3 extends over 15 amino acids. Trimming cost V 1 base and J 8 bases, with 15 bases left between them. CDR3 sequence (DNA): TGCGCCAGCAGCCAAGTTCGAGGGGGGGCCTATGAGCAGTTCTTC. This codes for CASSQVRGGAYEQFF.

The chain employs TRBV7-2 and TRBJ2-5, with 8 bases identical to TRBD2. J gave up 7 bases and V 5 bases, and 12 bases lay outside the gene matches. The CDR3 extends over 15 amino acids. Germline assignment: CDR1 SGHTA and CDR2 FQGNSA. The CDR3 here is CASSPGGSRGGTQYF. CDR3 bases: TGTGCCAGCAGCCCGGGGGGGAGCCGGGGAGGGACCCAGTACTTC.

The CDR3 nucleotides read TGTGCCAGCAGCTTACGCGTAGCGGGCGCGAGACAAGAGACCCAGTACTTC. Its protein is CASSLRVAGARQETQYF. The chain links TRBV5-6 to TRBJ2-5; 7 nucleotides align to TRBD2. V was clipped by 2 bases and J by 2 bases; unmatched bases: 12. The CDR3 is 17 residues long. Germline lookup yields CDR1 SGHDT and CDR2 YYEEEE. Based on the CDR3 plus reference TRBV5-6 and TRBJ2-5, the full variable domain is DAGVTQSPTHLIKTRGQQVTLRCSPKSGHDTVSWYQQALGQGPQFIFQYYEEEERQRGNFPDRFSGHQFPNYSSELNVNALLLGDSALYLCASSLRVAGARQETQYFGPGTRLLVL.

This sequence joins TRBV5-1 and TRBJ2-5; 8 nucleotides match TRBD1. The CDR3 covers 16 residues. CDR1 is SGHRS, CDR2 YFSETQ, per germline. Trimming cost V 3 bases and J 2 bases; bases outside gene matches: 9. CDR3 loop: CASSYGTGGPQETQYF. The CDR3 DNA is TGCGCCAGCAGCTACGGGACAGGAGGACCACAAGAGACCCAGTACTTC.

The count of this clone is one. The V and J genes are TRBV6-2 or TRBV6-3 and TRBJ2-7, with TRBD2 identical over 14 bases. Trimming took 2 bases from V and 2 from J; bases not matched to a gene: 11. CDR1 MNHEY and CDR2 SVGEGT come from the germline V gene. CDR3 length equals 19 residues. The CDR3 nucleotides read TGTGCCAGCAGTTACCCACCGGGACTAGCGGGAGCGGGGGCCTACGAGCAGTACTTC. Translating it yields CASSYPPGLAGAGAYEQYF.

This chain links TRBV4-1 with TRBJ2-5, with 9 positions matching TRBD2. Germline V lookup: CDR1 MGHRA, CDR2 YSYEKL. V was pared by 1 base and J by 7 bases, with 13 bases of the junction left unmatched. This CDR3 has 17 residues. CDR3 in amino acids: CASSQGTVSGGDGTQYF. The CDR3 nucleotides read TGCGCCAGCAGCCAAGGAACTGTTAGCGGGGGAGACGGGACCCAGTACTTC.

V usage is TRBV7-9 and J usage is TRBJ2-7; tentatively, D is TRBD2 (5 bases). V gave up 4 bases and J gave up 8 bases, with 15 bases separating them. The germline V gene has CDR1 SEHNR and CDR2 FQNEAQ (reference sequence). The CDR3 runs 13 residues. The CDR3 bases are TGTGCCAGCAGCTCCTCCCGGCTAGCCAAGCAGTACTTC. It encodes CASSSSRLAKQYF.

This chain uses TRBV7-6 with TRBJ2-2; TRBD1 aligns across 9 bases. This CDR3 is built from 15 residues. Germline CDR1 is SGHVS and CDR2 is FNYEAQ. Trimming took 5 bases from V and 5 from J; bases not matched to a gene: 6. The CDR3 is CASSPGQGSTGELFF. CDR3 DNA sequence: TGTGCCAGCAGCCCCGGACAGGGGTCTACCGGGGAGCTGTTTTTT.

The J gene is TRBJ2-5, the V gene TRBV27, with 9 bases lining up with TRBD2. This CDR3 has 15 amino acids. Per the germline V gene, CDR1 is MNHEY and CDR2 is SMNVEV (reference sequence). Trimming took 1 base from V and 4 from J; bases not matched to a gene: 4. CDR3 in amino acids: CASSLFGLARETQYF. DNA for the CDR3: TGTGCCAGCAGTTTATTTGGACTAGCGAGAGAGACCCAGTACTTC.

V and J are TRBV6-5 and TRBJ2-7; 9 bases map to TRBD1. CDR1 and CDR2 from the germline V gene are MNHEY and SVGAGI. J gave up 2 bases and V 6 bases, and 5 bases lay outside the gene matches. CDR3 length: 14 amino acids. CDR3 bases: TGTGCCAGCAGGGACAGGGGCCCAACCTACGAGCAGTACTTC. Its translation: CASRDRGPTYEQYF.

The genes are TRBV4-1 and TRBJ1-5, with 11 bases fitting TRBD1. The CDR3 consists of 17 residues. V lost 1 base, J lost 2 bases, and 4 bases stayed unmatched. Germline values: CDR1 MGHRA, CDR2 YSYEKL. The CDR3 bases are TGCGCCAGCAGCCAAGCGGACAGGGGGCTCGGCAATCAGCCCCAGCATTTT. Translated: CASSQADRGLGNQPQHF.

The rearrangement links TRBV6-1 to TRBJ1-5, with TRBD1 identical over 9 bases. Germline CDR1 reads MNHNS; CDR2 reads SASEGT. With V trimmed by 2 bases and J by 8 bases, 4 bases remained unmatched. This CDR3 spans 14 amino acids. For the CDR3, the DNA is TGTGCCAGCAGTGAAAGGACAGGGGTTAAGCCCCAGCATTTT. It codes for CASSERTGVKPQHF.

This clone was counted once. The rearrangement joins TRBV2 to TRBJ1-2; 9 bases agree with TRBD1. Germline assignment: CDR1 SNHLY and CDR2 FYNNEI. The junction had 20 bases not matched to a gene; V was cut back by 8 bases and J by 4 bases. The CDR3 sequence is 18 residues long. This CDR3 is CASRTIPGQGMWGYGYTF. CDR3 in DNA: TGTGCCAGCCGAACCATACCGGGACAGGGAATGTGGGGCTATGGCTACACCTTC.

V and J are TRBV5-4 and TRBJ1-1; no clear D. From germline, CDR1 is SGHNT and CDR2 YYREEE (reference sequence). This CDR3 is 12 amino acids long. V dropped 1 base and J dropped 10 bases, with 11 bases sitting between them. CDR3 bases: TGTGCCAGCAGCTTGCCGGGAGACGGAGCTTTCTTT. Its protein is CASSLPGDGAFF.

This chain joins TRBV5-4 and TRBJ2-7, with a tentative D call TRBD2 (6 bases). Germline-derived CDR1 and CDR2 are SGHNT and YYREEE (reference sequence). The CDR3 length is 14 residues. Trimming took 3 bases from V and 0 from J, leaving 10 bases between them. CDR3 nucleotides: TGTGCCAGCAGCTCGGGGACTGGCTCCTACGAGCAGTACTTC. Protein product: CASSSGTGSYEQYF.

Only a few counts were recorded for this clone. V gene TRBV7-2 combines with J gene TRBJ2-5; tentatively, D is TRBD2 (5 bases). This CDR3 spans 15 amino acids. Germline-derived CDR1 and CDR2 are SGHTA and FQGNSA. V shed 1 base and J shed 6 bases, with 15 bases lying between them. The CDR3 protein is CASSLGASRDKTQYF. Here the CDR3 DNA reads TGTGCCAGCAGCTTAGGGGCTAGCCGTGATAAGACCCAGTACTTC.

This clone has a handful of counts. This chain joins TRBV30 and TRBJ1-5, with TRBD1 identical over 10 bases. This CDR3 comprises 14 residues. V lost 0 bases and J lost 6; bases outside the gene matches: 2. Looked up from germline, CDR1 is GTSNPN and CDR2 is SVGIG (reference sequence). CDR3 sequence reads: CAWSVRTGGQPQHF. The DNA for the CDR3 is TGTGCCTGGAGTGTAAGGACAGGGGGTCAGCCCCAGCATTTT.

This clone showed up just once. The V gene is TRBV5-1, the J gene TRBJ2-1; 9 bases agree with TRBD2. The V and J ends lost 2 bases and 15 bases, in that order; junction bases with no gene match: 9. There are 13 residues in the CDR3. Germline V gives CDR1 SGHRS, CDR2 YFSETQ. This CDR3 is CASSLGNSGSVFF. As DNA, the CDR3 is TGCGCCAGCAGCTTAGGAAATAGCGGGAGTGTGTTCTTC.

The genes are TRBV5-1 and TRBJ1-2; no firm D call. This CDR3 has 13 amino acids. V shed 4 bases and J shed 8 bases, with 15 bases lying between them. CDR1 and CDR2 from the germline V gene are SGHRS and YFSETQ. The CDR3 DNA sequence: TGCGCCAGCAGCAAAGAATCGGTTCGGGGCTACACCTTC. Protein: CASSKESVRGYTF.